The 30 T cell receptor beta chains listed next were all sequenced from one sample in a study of response to subunit inactivated influenza vaccine. Using its own MiXCR run on the RT-PCR reads, TCRdb lists one record per CDR3 protein. The sample includes roughly 500,000 distinct CDR3 sequences, 16% of them seen just once. Material: CD4+ T cells sorted from PBMCs, obtained about 24 months after vaccination. The receptors originated from a man aged 50 to 69 who received an inactivated influenza vaccine.

The V gene is TRBV4-2, the J gene TRBJ1-3; 7 nucleotides match TRBD1. Germline V gene lookup returns CDR1 LGHNA and CDR2 YNFKEQ. The CDR3 covers 17 residues. J lost 7 bases, V lost 0 bases, and 12 bases had no gene match. The CDR3 DNA follows: TGTGCCAGCAGCCAAGAAGGCAGGGGGACGGGTGCGAACACCATATATTTT. Amino acid sequence: CASSQEGRGTGANTIYF.

The J gene is TRBJ2-2, the V gene TRBV19; TRBD2 matches 8 bases. CDR1 LNHDA and CDR2 SQIVND come from the germline V gene (reference sequence). The CDR3 is 17 residues long. With V trimmed by 3 bases and J by 9 bases, 15 bases remained unmatched. The CDR3: CASSIGGAGVNLWELFF. DNA for the CDR3: TGTGCCAGTAGTATCGGCGGAGCGGGGGTGAATTTGTGGGAGCTGTTTTTT. Based on the CDR3 plus reference TRBV19 and TRBJ2-2, the full variable domain is DGGITQSPKYLFRKEGQNVTLSCEQNLNHDAMYWYRQDPGQGLRLIYYSQIVNDFQKGDIAEGYSVSREKKESFPLTVTSAQKNPTAFYLCASSIGGAGVNLWELFFGEGSRLTVL.

This clonotype was detected a few times. The genes are TRBV5-6 and TRBJ2-7, with 10 bases matching TRBD2. Germline CDR1 and CDR2: SGHDT and YYEEEE. The length of the CDR3 is 18 residues. V shed 4 bases and J 4 bases; nucleotides not matched to a gene: 17. CDR3 bases: TGTGCCAGCAGCCCCCGGACTAGCGGAACGTCAAAGTCTTACGAGCAGTACTTC. Translating it yields CASSPRTSGTSKSYEQYF.

The rearrangement uses TRBV27 and TRBJ2-5, with TRBD2 identical over 7 bases. This CDR3 has 15 amino acids. The junction had 4 bases not matched to a gene; V was cut back by 2 bases and J by 1 base. CDR1 MNHEY and CDR2 SMNVEV come from the germline V gene (reference sequence). CDR3: CASSLRWGGQETQYF. The CDR3 region has the DNA TGTGCCAGCAGTTTACGTTGGGGGGGCCAAGAGACCCAGTACTTC.

This clonotype was picked up a small number of times. The chain joins TRBV2 to TRBJ1-5; 7 positions agree with TRBD1. Looked up from germline, CDR1 is SNHLY and CDR2 is FYNNEI. With 4 bases clipped from V and 1 base from J, the junction kept 4 bases outside the gene matches. The CDR3 length is 15 residues. CDR3 in amino acids: CASSVEGASNQPQHF. The CDR3 nucleotides are TGTGCCAGCAGTGTGGAGGGGGCCAGCAATCAGCCCCAGCATTTT.

The J gene is TRBJ2-7, the V gene TRBV6-5, with 7 bases that match TRBD1. The CDR3 extends over 15 amino acids. Germline CDR1 is MNHEY and CDR2 is SVGAGI. V lost 1 base to trimming and J lost 2 bases; unmatched junction nucleotides: 5. The CDR3 sequence is CASSYYPGQTYEQYF. CDR3 DNA sequence: TGTGCCAGCAGTTACTACCCGGGACAGACCTACGAGCAGTACTTC.

Worth noting for this clonotype: At one boundary the junction diverges from the germline segment, which might be a read error. J is TRBJ2-7 and V is TRBV10-3, with TRBD2 matching over 9 bases. This CDR3 region has 14 residues. The germline gives CDR1 ENHRY, CDR2 SYGVKD. CDR3 nucleotide sequence: TGTGCTATCAGTGAGTCGCTTAGCGGGAGTTCGGAGTACTTC. Amino acid sequence: CAISESLSGSSEYF.

The chain has TRBV12-3 or TRBV12-4 and TRBJ1-6; D is possibly TRBD1 (6 bases). This CDR3 is built from 14 residues. Trimming cost V 3 bases and J 4 bases, with 7 bases left between them. The CDR3 here is CASSFGQYNSPLHF. For the CDR3, the DNA is TGTGCCAGCAGTTTTGGACAGTATAATTCACCCCTCCACTTT.

This chain uses TRBV10-3 with TRBJ2-3, with 9 bases identical to TRBD1. The CDR3 consists of 14 residues. Germline values: CDR1 ENHRY, CDR2 SYGVKD. The trim removed 6 bases at V and 3 bases at J, leaving 4 bases unmatched. CDR3 sequence: CAIRQGARTDTQYF. Written as DNA, the CDR3 is TGTGCCATCAGACAGGGGGCACGGACAGATACGCAGTATTTT.

This clonotype was counted a few times. CDR3 in DNA: TGTGCCAGCAGCGCGGGCCCTGGCACAGATACGCAGTATTTT. As protein: CASSAGPGTDTQYF. The chain employs TRBV9 and TRBJ2-3; no clear D gene. Germline CDR1 SGDLS, CDR2 YYNGEE. Deletions cut 3 bases from V and 1 base from J, with 9 bases between. The CDR3 runs to 14 residues.

This rearrangement joins TRBV12-3 or TRBV12-4 to TRBJ1-6, with D hard to call. With 1 base removed from V and 11 bases from J, the gap between germline ends came to 6 bases. This CDR3 spans 12 amino acids. CDR3 coding DNA: TGTGCCAGCAGTTTAGGGCATACACCCCTCCACTTT. Encoded protein: CASSLGHTPLHF.

In this sample, this clonotype turned up many times. This rearrangement joins TRBV21-1 to TRBJ1-2. TRBV21-1 is an annotated pseudogene. The CDR3 runs 15 residues. CDR3 in amino acids: CASSKIRGWIHGYTF. The CDR3 nucleotides read TGTGCCAGCAGCAAAATACGGGGTTGGATCCATGGCTACACCTTC.

This clonotype was seen only a few times. This sequence joins TRBV20-1 and TRBJ2-3; D gene uncertain. Trimming stripped 4 bases from V and 2 bases from J, with 10 bases between. Germline-derived CDR1 and CDR2 are DFQATT and SNEGSKA (reference sequence). CDR3 size: 13 residues. CDR3 DNA sequence: TGCAGTGCTACCCTCCCGCACACAGATACGCAGTATTTT. Its protein product is CSATLPHTDTQYF.

This clonotype was recorded at least ten times. The rearrangement uses TRBV20-1 and TRBJ2-7; 8 bases line up with TRBD1. V lost 0 bases and J lost 5; bases outside the gene matches: 15. The CDR3 length is 17 residues. CDR1 and CDR2 (germline): DFQATT, SNEGSKA (reference sequence). CDR3: CSARDLQGRTGKNEQYF. CDR3 in DNA: TGCAGTGCTAGAGATCTCCAAGGTCGGACAGGGAAAAACGAGCAGTACTTC.

This chain uses TRBV12-3 or TRBV12-4 with TRBJ2-5; no definite D call. V was clipped by 1 base and J by 3 bases, with 15 bases between them. The CDR3 is 16 amino acids. Here the CDR3 reads CASSLGYGLGKETQYF. DNA for the CDR3: TGTGCCAGCAGTTTAGGGTATGGCCTTGGGAAAGAGACCCAGTACTTC.

This clonotype was observed many times. The genes are TRBV12-3 or TRBV12-4 and TRBJ2-2, with 7 positions matching TRBD1. The V and J ends lost 2 bases and 6 bases, in that order; junction bases with no gene match: 9. The CDR3 covers 16 residues. The CDR3 reads CASSLRPGGLAGELFF. The CDR3 bases are TGTGCCAGCAGTTTAAGGCCAGGGGGTTTGGCCGGGGAGCTGTTTTTT.

This clonotype was counted a few times. This chain connects TRBV18 to TRBJ2-3; D is uncertain. Germline V lookup: CDR1 KGHSH, CDR2 LQKENI. This CDR3 comprises 15 residues. V was trimmed by 0 bases and J by 4 bases, leaving 11 bases between them. The CDR3 bases are TGTGCCAGCTCACCACCAGGGCAGTTTGCAGATACGCAGTATTTT. Translating it yields CASSPPGQFADTQYF.

This clonotype was seen more than once but under ten times. The chain is built from TRBV4-3 and TRBJ2-3; D gene ambiguous. The CDR3 extends over 16 amino acids. Between the trimmed V and J ends, which lost 0 bases and 2 bases, there was a span of 12 bases. Germline-derived CDR1 and CDR2 are LGHNA and YSLEER. This chain's CDR3 is CASSQELRSHTDTQYF. CDR3 nucleotides: TGCGCCAGCAGCCAAGAGTTGCGGAGCCACACAGATACGCAGTATTTT.

This clonotype has only a few counts. This chain links TRBV10-3 with TRBJ1-1; D gene unclear. The CDR3 runs 11 residues. Germline V gene lookup returns CDR1 ENHRY and CDR2 SYGVKD. The V gene lost 6 bases and the J gene lost 4 bases, with 6 bases spanning the gap. The DNA for the CDR3 is TGTGCCATCAGCCCAGGCACTGAAGCTTTCTTT. This codes for CAISPGTEAFF.

The rearrangement joins TRBV20-1 to TRBJ2-5; 9 bases fit TRBD2. Per the germline V gene, CDR1 is DFQATT and CDR2 is SNEGSKA (reference sequence). The CDR3 is 16 residues long. J lost 1 base, V lost 1 base, and 7 bases had no gene match. The CDR3 loop reads CSARGASGAIQETQYF. CDR3 coding DNA: TGCAGTGCTAGAGGGGCTAGCGGGGCAATCCAAGAGACCCAGTACTTC.

The genes are TRBV4-3 and TRBJ2-3; D is possibly TRBD2 (6 bases). The V gene lost 0 bases and the J gene lost 4 bases, with 11 bases spanning the gap. CDR1 is LGHNA and CDR2 is YSLEER in the germline V gene. This CDR3 comprises 15 residues. The CDR3 DNA is TGCGCCAGCAGCCAAGAACGGGGGTGGGCAGATACGCAGTATTTT. Protein product: CASSQERGWADTQYF.

This chain joins TRBV7-6 and TRBJ2-1; TRBD2 is a possible D gene (5 bases). Trimming pared 5 bases from V and 4 bases from J, leaving 12 bases between. There are 14 residues in the CDR3. Germline-derived CDR1 and CDR2 are SGHVS and FNYEAQ. The CDR3 loop is CASSLGILYNEQFF. CDR3 DNA: TGTGCCAGCAGCCTCGGGATTTTGTACAATGAGCAGTTCTTC.

The V and J genes are TRBV12-3 or TRBV12-4 and TRBJ1-1, with D hard to call. The CDR3 runs 13 residues. With 5 bases removed from V and 4 bases from J, the gap between germline ends came to 11 bases. CDR3 nucleotides: TGTGCCAGCAGTCGGGTTTCTCCCACTGAAGCTTTCTTT. This sequence encodes CASSRVSPTEAFF.

This clonotype appeared a few times. V is TRBV7-8 and J is TRBJ1-6, with no clear D. The CDR3 runs to 16 residues. CDR1 and CDR2 (germline): SGHVS, FQNEAQ. V lost 3 bases, J lost 15 bases, and 24 bases lay in between. The chain's CDR3 is CASSFDGGRGSQNLHF. The CDR3 DNA sequence: TGTGCCAGCAGCTTTGACGGAGGAAGAGGGTCACAAAACCTCCACTTT.

This clonotype came up a few times. This sequence joins TRBV4-1 and TRBJ2-4; possible D gene TRBD2, 6 bases. CDR1 and CDR2 (germline): MGHRA, YSYEKL. Trimming left V 1 base short and J 8 bases short, with 15 bases between. The CDR3 loop spans 15 amino acids. DNA of the CDR3: TGCGCCAGCAGCCAAGTGGGCAGGGAGGCGGACATTCAGTACTTC. This translates into CASSQVGREADIQYF.

The chain couples TRBV20-1 to TRBJ1-1, with D tentatively TRBD1 (6 bases). CDR1 and CDR2 (germline): DFQATT, SNEGSKA (reference sequence). The CDR3 runs 13 residues. V was trimmed by 6 bases and J by 6 bases, leaving 17 bases between them. CDR3 amino acids: CSAGGRTEAEAFF. Written as DNA, the CDR3 is TGCAGTGCCGGGGGCCGGACGGAGGCTGAAGCTTTCTTT.

This clonotype was seen only once. V is TRBV6-1 and J is TRBJ1-5, with D perhaps matching TRBD1 (5 bases). CDR3 length: 15 amino acids. Per germline, CDR1 MNHNS and CDR2 SASEGT. V shed 6 bases and J shed 6 bases, with 18 bases lying between them. CDR3 nucleotide sequence: TGTGCCAGCAGGGCTGGGGGTGTTCGGGGTCAGCCCCAGCATTTT. Translating it yields CASRAGGVRGQPQHF.

This clonotype came up a few times. The chain uses TRBV23-1 and TRBJ2-2; D is unclear. TRBV23-1 is designated an ORF whose function remains uncertain. V was cut by 0 bases and J by 3 bases, with 11 bases left in between. The CDR3 has 16 amino acids. The CDR3 is CASSQSDTEDTGELFF. CDR3 bases: TGCGCCAGCAGTCAATCCGACACGGAAGACACCGGGGAGCTGTTTTTT.

The V and J genes are TRBV5-1 and TRBJ2-1; D is unclear. The germline CDR1 and CDR2 sequences are SGHRS and YFSETQ. Trimming cost V 2 bases and J 5 bases, with 11 bases left between them. CDR3 length equals 14 residues. This CDR3 is CASSFQVGNNEQFF. The CDR3 region has the DNA TGCGCCAGCAGCTTCCAAGTCGGCAACAATGAGCAGTTCTTC.

The chain has TRBV29-1 and TRBJ2-6; D unresolved. The ends were cut back, 7 bases at V and 0 bases at J, with 10 bases in the middle. CDR3 length: 14 amino acids. In germline, CDR1 is SQVTM, CDR2 ANQGSEA. CDR3 amino acids: CSAPTNSGANVLTF. CDR3 bases: TGCAGCGCCCCTACCAACTCTGGGGCCAACGTCCTGACTTTC.